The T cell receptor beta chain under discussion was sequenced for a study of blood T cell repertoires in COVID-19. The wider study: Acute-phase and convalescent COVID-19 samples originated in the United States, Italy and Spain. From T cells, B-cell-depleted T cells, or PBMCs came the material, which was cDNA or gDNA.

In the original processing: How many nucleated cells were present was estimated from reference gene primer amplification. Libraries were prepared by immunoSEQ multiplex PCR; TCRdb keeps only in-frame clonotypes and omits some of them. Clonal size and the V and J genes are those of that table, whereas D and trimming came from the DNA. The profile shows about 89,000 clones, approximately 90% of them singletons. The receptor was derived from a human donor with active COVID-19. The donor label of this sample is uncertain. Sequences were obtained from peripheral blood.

CDR3 DNA sequence: TGTGCCAGCAGTTACTCCAGGCCAGACACTGAAGCTTTCTTT. It is translated as CASSYSRPDTEAFF. The J gene is TRBJ1-1, the V gene TRBV6-5, with no clear D. This CDR3 spans 14 amino acids. V lost 0 bases to trimming and J lost 3 bases, with 8 bases between them. Germline-derived CDR1 and CDR2 are MNHEY and SVGAGI.